This TCR beta chain originates from a study of glioma-infiltrating T cells after dendritic cell vaccination. The overall study: Glioblastoma patients came from Phase I and II dendritic cell vaccination trials.

The assay was immunoSEQ multiplex PCR, and TCRdb's table has in-frame clones only and misses some. The data contain around 100,000 clones, roughly 79% of them singletons. All glioblastoma patients lacked an isocitrate dehydrogenase mutation. This TCR was recovered from a human donor with glioblastoma. The material sequenced was blood, taken before dendritic cell vaccination.

The CDR3: CAISEGSGETQYF. The CDR3 DNA reads as TGTGCCATCAGTGAGGGGTCGGGGGAGACCCAGTACTTC. V and J are TRBV10-3 and TRBJ2-5; possible D gene TRBD2, 5 bases. Trimming stripped 2 bases from V and 5 bases from J, with 9 bases between. This CDR3 is built from 13 residues. Germline V gives CDR1 ENHRY, CDR2 SYGVKD.